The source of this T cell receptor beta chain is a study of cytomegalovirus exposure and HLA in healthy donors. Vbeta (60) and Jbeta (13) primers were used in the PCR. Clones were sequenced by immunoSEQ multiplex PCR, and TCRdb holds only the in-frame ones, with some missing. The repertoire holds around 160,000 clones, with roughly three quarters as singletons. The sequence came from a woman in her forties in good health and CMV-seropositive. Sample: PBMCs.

The DNA of the CDR3 is TGTGCCAGCAGTAGACTCTACGAGCAGTACTTC. Protein product: CASSRLYEQYF. The rearrangement uses TRBV6-1 and TRBJ2-7; D is unclear. The ends were cut back, 5 bases at V and 3 bases at J, with 5 bases in the middle. This CDR3 contains 11 residues. The germline gives CDR1 MNHNS, CDR2 SASEGT.